The 23 T cell receptor beta chains below were found in one sample sequenced in a study of CD4 T cells in relation to SARS-CoV-2 and coronaviruses. The table came from immunoSEQ multiplex PCR; TCRdb's copy has only in-frame clones and leaves some out. The sample carries about 26,000 clones, 65% to 80% recorded once. Their antigens are not known. The unexposed donors gave CD4+ T cells in about 2011-2019, prior to COVID-19. CD4+ T cells were isolated from the cells after about nine days of culture. Specimen: CD4+ T cells from PBMCs, cultured in vitro. These receptors were obtained from a human donor in good health.

The chain uses TRBV3-1 (or the pseudogene TRBV3-2) and TRBJ2-5; 10 positions match TRBD2. The CDR3 spans 18 residues. V gave up 1 base and J gave up 4 bases; unmatched junction bases: 12. Germline CDR1 reads LGHDT; CDR2 reads YNNKEL (reference sequence). The CDR3 sequence is CASSQVRAGGPAGETQYF. CDR3 sequence (DNA): TGTGCCAGCAGCCAAGTTAGAGCGGGGGGGCCGGCTGGAGAGACCCAGTACTTC.

This chain's CDR3 is CASSLAGQTYGYTF. The CDR3 bases are TGTGCCAGCAGCTTAGCCGGACAGACCTATGGCTACACCTTC. V and J are TRBV7-2 and TRBJ1-2, with a tentative D call TRBD1 (6 bases). CDR1 is SGHTA and CDR2 is FQGNSA in the germline V gene. Trimming pared 0 bases from V and 4 bases from J, leaving 9 bases between. The CDR3 runs to 14 residues.

The chain couples TRBV6-2 or TRBV6-3 to TRBJ2-7, with D possibly matching TRBD2 (5 bases). In germline, CDR1 is MNHEY, CDR2 SVGEGT. V was clipped by 4 bases and J by 3 bases, with 13 bases between them. The CDR3 is 14 amino acids. CDR3: CASSSGVLLYEQYF. As DNA, the CDR3 is TGTGCCAGCAGTTCCGGGGTCCTACTCTACGAGCAGTACTTC.

The chain combines TRBV12-5 with TRBJ2-3; TRBD2 aligns across 12 bases. V shed 6 bases and J 9 bases; nucleotides not matched to a gene: 13. Germline values: CDR1 LGHNT, CDR2 FRNRAP. This CDR3 is 16 amino acids long. The CDR3 reads CASGNTLAGGRGTQYF. The DNA for the CDR3 is TGTGCTAGTGGAAATACCCTAGCGGGGGGGCGGGGGACGCAGTATTTT.

This chain joins TRBV7-2 and TRBJ1-1, with D tentatively TRBD1 (5 bases). Germline assignment: CDR1 SGHTA and CDR2 FQGNSA. Trimming pared 5 bases from V and 7 bases from J, leaving 14 bases between. The CDR3 loop spans 13 amino acids. This chain's CDR3 is CASSPRRGGEAFF. The CDR3 bases are TGTGCCAGCAGCCCCAGAAGGGGTGGTGAAGCTTTCTTT.

The rearrangement links TRBV4-3 to TRBJ2-1; D uncertain. Trimming took 1 base from V and 0 from J, leaving 7 bases between them. The CDR3 contains 15 residues. Germline values: CDR1 LGHNA, CDR2 YSLEER. The CDR3 loop reads CASSQGASSYNEQFF. The CDR3 region has the DNA TGCGCCAGCAGCCAAGGAGCGAGCTCCTACAATGAGCAGTTCTTC.

This sequence joins TRBV5-4 and TRBJ1-1; 8 nucleotides match TRBD1. CDR1 SGHNT and CDR2 YYREEE come from the germline V gene (reference sequence). CDR3 size: 13 residues. After removal of 1 base from V and 7 bases from J, the junction contained 3 bases not matched to a gene. In nucleotides, the CDR3 is TGTGCCAGCAGCTTGACAGGACAGGGTGAAGCTTTCTTT. Its translation: CASSLTGQGEAFF.

The CDR3 DNA follows: TGTGCCAGCAGTTACGGGGACAGGGACTATGGCTACACCTTC. Translated, it gives CASSYGDRDYGYTF. The chain combines TRBV6-5 with TRBJ1-2; 9 bases line up with TRBD1. The CDR3 is 14 amino acids. Trimming removed 2 bases from V and 3 bases from J; junction bases left unmatched: 1. The germline V gene has CDR1 MNHEY and CDR2 SVGAGI.

This chain joins TRBV24-1 and TRBJ2-2; no clear D. The CDR3 has 15 amino acids. Per the germline V gene, CDR1 is KGHDR and CDR2 is SFDVKD. V dropped 2 bases and J dropped 7 bases, with 13 bases sitting between them. This CDR3 is CATSDSLSIHGELFF. Written as DNA, the CDR3 is TGTGCCACCAGTGATTCTCTAAGCATCCACGGGGAGCTGTTTTTT.

The gene calls are TRBV7-8 and TRBJ1-2, with unresolved D. Germline V gene sequence: CDR1 SGHVS, CDR2 FQNEAQ. This CDR3 has 15 residues. V shed 1 base and J shed 0 bases, with 9 bases lying between them. CDR3 DNA sequence: TGTGCCAGCAGCTTAGACTACGGAGCTAACTATGGCTACACCTTC. This translates into CASSLDYGANYGYTF.

The gene calls are TRBV7-6 and TRBJ2-2, with a tentative D call TRBD1 (5 bases). The germline V gene encodes CDR1 SGHVS and CDR2 FNYEAQ. CDR3 length: 13 amino acids. Trimming pared 1 base from V and 7 bases from J, leaving 7 bases between. The chain's CDR3 is CASSLVRGGELFF. In nucleotides, the CDR3 is TGTGCCAGCAGCTTAGTTAGGGGCGGGGAGCTGTTTTTT.

V usage is TRBV16 and J usage is TRBJ2-7; D ambiguous. The ends were cut back, 4 bases at V and 3 bases at J, with 13 bases in the middle. This CDR3 has 14 residues. Germline CDR1 is KGHSY and CDR2 is FQNENV. CDR3 nucleotides: TGTGCCAGCAGCCCCCAAGGTCCCGTCTACGAGCAGTACTTC. Protein sequence: CASSPQGPVYEQYF.

Turning to this clone: The same CDR3 can be traced to other DNA sequences in this sample. The rearrangement uses TRBV6-5 and TRBJ2-7; D gene ambiguous. This CDR3 has 11 residues. The ends were cut back, 3 bases at V and 4 bases at J, with 4 bases in the middle. The germline gives CDR1 MNHEY, CDR2 SVGAGI. CDR3 DNA: TGTGCCAGCAGTTATCGGTACGAGCAGTACTTC. It specifies CASSYRYEQYF.

The V gene is TRBV6-5, the J gene TRBJ1-3, with no clear D. This CDR3 is built from 15 residues. Trimming stripped 4 bases from V and 0 bases from J, with 10 bases between. Per the germline V gene, CDR1 is MNHEY and CDR2 is SVGAGI. The CDR3 bases are TGTGCCAGCAGTTTAGCAGGCAGCTCTGGAAACACCATATATTTT. It codes for CASSLAGSSGNTIYF.

This clone was detected only a few times. V is TRBV5-1 and J is TRBJ1-2; tentatively, D is TRBD1 (5 bases). Germline V gene data show CDR1 as SGHRS and CDR2 as YFSETQ. The CDR3 loop spans 13 amino acids. V was clipped by 0 bases and J by 2 bases, with 5 bases between them. The CDR3 DNA is TGCGCCAGCAGCTTGGGGGGGAACTATGGCTACACCTTC. As protein: CASSLGGNYGYTF.

The genes are TRBV19 and TRBJ1-1; tentatively, D is TRBD1 (5 bases). The germline V and J ends were trimmed by 6 bases and 0 bases, with 26 bases remaining between them. Germline CDR1 LNHDA, CDR2 SQIVND (reference sequence). The CDR3 sequence is 19 residues long. The CDR3 reads CASRSSATWGLFMNTEAFF. The CDR3 region has the DNA TGTGCCAGTAGATCCTCGGCAACGTGGGGACTTTTTATGAACACTGAAGCTTTCTTT. Drawing the rest from reference TRBV19 and TRBJ1-1, the complete variable domain is DGGITQSPKYLFRKEGQNVTLSCEQNLNHDAMYWYRQDPGQGLRLIYYSQIVNDFQKGDIAEGYSVSREKKESFPLTVTSAQKNPTAFYLCASRSSATWGLFMNTEAFFGQGTRLTVV.

V is TRBV5-1 and J is TRBJ2-1, with D perhaps matching TRBD2 (6 bases). The CDR3 covers 13 residues. Germline V gene lookup returns CDR1 SGHRS and CDR2 YFSETQ. Trimming pared 0 bases from V and 9 bases from J, leaving 10 bases between. CDR3 sequence (DNA): TGCGCCAGCAGCTTGGGTCGCGGGGTTGAGCAGTTCTTC. This sequence encodes CASSLGRGVEQFF.

The gene calls are TRBV5-4 and TRBJ2-5; 10 bases align to TRBD2. The trim removed 0 bases at V and 1 base at J, leaving 3 bases unmatched. The length of the CDR3 is 16 residues. The germline CDR1 and CDR2 sequences are SGHNT and YYREEE (reference sequence). The CDR3 region has the DNA TGTGCCAGCAGCTTGGGACTAGCGGGCCCCCAAGAGACCCAGTACTTC. This codes for CASSLGLAGPQETQYF.

In its sample, this clone was seen once. The V call is TRBV5-6, the J call TRBJ2-5; 10 positions match TRBD1. CDR1 and CDR2 from the germline V gene are SGHDT and YYEEEE. V lost 4 bases and J lost 5; bases outside the gene matches: 5. This CDR3 is built from 14 residues. The CDR3: CASSPMTGGETQYF. In nucleotides, the CDR3 is TGTGCCAGCAGCCCGATGACAGGGGGCGAGACCCAGTACTTC.

The rearrangement links TRBV6-5 to TRBJ1-6, with D hard to call. Germline assignment: CDR1 MNHEY and CDR2 SVGAGI. Trimming shortened V by 1 base and J by 2 bases, and 9 bases separated the two germline ends. This CDR3 comprises 16 residues. CDR3 protein: CASSYFRNTYNSPLHF. The CDR3 DNA reads as TGTGCCAGCAGTTACTTCCGGAACACCTATAATTCACCCCTCCACTTT.

In this sample, this clone turned up a few times. The chain links TRBV11-2 to TRBJ2-4, with no clear D. This CDR3 has 14 residues. CDR1 SGHAT and CDR2 FQNNGV come from the germline V gene. V dropped 0 bases and J dropped 6 bases, with 9 bases sitting between them. This CDR3 reads CASSLDPGRNIQYF. The CDR3 nucleotides read TGTGCCAGCAGCTTAGATCCGGGTCGAAACATTCAGTACTTC.

The chain uses TRBV7-2 and TRBJ1-6, with D tentatively TRBD1 (6 bases). V was trimmed by 1 base and J by 10 bases, leaving 11 bases between them. The CDR3 length is 14 residues. Germline V gives CDR1 SGHTA, CDR2 FQGNSA. For the CDR3, the DNA is TGTGCCAGCAGCTTAGAATCAGGGGACTCACCCCTCCACTTT. Translating gives CASSLESGDSPLHF.

The chain links TRBV11-2 to TRBJ2-1; D remains unclear. There are 16 residues in the CDR3. Looked up from germline, CDR1 is SGHAT and CDR2 is FQNNGV. The germline V and J ends were trimmed by 5 bases and 0 bases, with 14 bases remaining between them. As DNA, the CDR3 is TGTGCCAGCAGCCGTCCCACTCGACGCTCCTACAATGAGCAGTTCTTC. This sequence encodes CASSRPTRRSYNEQFF.